Sequencing of this TCR beta chain was carried out in a study of T cells after posttransplantation cyclophosphamide. TCRdb's table, derived via immunoSEQ multiplex PCR, lists solely in-frame clones and lacks some. The sample contains some 38,000 clones, none of them singletons. This related bone marrow graft donor gave peripheral blood on the day of marrow donation. This clone came up many times. CDR3 length: 15 residues. CDR1 is LNHDA, CDR2 SQIVND, per germline (reference sequence). The V gene lost 4 bases and the J gene lost 0 bases, with 10 bases spanning the gap. The sequence derives from a man between 50 and 59 years old in good health, CMV-negative, and a related stem cell transplant donor. The chain joins TRBV19 to TRBJ2-1; TRBD1 might be the D (6 bases). The sample taken for sequencing was PBMCs. CDR3 sequence (DNA): TGTGCCAGTAGTACCACAGGGTTCTCCTACAATGAGCAGTTCTTC. This encodes CASSTTGFSYNEQFF. The whole variable domain, filled in from reference TRBV19 and TRBJ2-1, reads DGGITQSPKYLFRKEGQNVTLSCEQNLNHDAMYWYRQDPGQGLRLIYYSQIVNDFQKGDIAEGYSVSREKKESFPLTVTSAQKNPTAFYLCASSTTGFSYNEQFFGPGTRLTVL.